This T cell receptor beta chain was identified in a study of CD8 T cells in Susac syndrome. Healthy donors acted as controls, with matching for age and sex. Isolation of CD8+ and CD4+ T cells was performed negatively, whereas enrichment of TEMRA cells was done by FACS. This CDR3 has 16 residues. The V segment lost 0 bases and the J segment 5 bases; nucleotides outside the gene matches: 10. Germline lookup yields CDR1 DFQATT and CDR2 SNEGSKA (reference sequence). This clonotype has a single count. The antigen remains undetermined. A quantity of roughly 0.5 to 1 ug RNA underwent reverse transcription using random hexamers. Amplification of TCR beta CDR3 used immunoSEQ multiplex PCR across 54 Vbeta and 13 Jbeta. Using its own MiXCR run on the immunoSEQ multiplex PCR reads, TCRdb lists one record per CDR3 protein. The table includes approximately 120,000 distinct CDR3 sequences, over 85% detected once. Study outcomes and limitations: The study conceded that its TCR sequencing and HLA analysis involved relatively few individuals.

The material sequenced was CD4+ T cells from PBMCs. This TCR derives from a human donor in good health. This chain uses TRBV20-1 with TRBJ2-7, with 10 bases matching TRBD1. CDR3 DNA sequence: TGCAGTGCTAGAGATCTAGTAGGGACAGGGGCCCACGAGCAGTACTTC. It codes for CSARDLVGTGAHEQYF.